This TCR beta chain was sequenced for a study of memory CD4+ T cells and cytomegalovirus serostatus. Germline V gene lookup returns CDR1 LGHNA and CDR2 YNFKEQ. The CDR3 sequence is 15 residues long. Trimming removed 1 base from V and 14 bases from J, with 18 bases in between. The table came from immunoSEQ multiplex PCR; TCRdb's copy has only in-frame clones and leaves some out. The sample lists some 53,000 clones, 75% to 85% occurring once. Single viable CD3+CD4+CD8-CD45RO+ cells were sorted as the memory CD4+ T cells. Sequenced: memory CD4+ T cells from blood. This chain joins TRBV4-2 and TRBJ1-6; the D gene is possibly TRBD1 (5 bases). This clonotype was obtained from an adult in good health and CMV-seronegative. The CDR3 region is CASSQARGPVFALHF. In nucleotides, the CDR3 is TGTGCCAGCAGCCAAGCCCGGGGCCCGGTTTTCGCCCTCCACTTT.